Shown below are 5 T cell receptor beta chains from a single sample sequenced in a study of T cell responses to AZD1222 COVID-19 vaccine. Clones were read by immunoSEQ multiplex PCR, and TCRdb kept only the in-frame ones, dropping some. Among 160,000 or so clones listed, roughly 86% were seen once. This specimen consisted of peripheral blood, obtained on day 0 of AZD1222 vaccination. The receptors come from an adult in good health.

The chain recombines TRBV10-3 with TRBJ1-1; TRBD1 matches 7 bases. The length of the CDR3 is 15 residues. The ends lost 2 bases at V and 0 bases at J; junction bases unmatched: 3. CDR1 is ENHRY and CDR2 is SYGVKD in the germline V gene. CDR3 nucleotides: TGTGCCATCAGTGAGGCGGACAGGATGAACACTGAAGCTTTCTTT. It yields the protein CAISEADRMNTEAFF.

V and J are TRBV28 and TRBJ1-1, with D unresolved. V lost 0 bases and J lost 4, with 3 bases in between. Germline CDR1 is MDHEN and CDR2 is SYDVKM. This CDR3 has 12 amino acids. In DNA form, the CDR3 reads TGTGCCAGCAGTTTATGGAGCACTGAAGCTTTCTTT. It is translated as CASSLWSTEAFF.

The chain carries TRBV2 and TRBJ2-1; D gene unclear. The CDR3 totals 14 residues. The germline V gene encodes CDR1 SNHLY and CDR2 FYNNEI. V was trimmed by 5 bases and J by 5 bases, leaving 13 bases between them. The CDR3 nucleotides are TGTGCCAGCAGTCTTCGGACCGGCGACAATGAGCAGTTCTTC. Residues: CASSLRTGDNEQFF.

This rearrangement joins TRBV10-3 to TRBJ1-5, with TRBD1 as a possible D gene (6 bases). CDR1 ENHRY and CDR2 SYGVKD come from the germline V gene. There are 14 residues in the CDR3. V dropped 6 bases and J dropped 0 bases, with 9 bases sitting between them. The CDR3 here is CAISLQGSNQPQHF. CDR3 DNA: TGTGCCATCAGCCTACAGGGTAGCAATCAGCCCCAGCATTTT.

V is TRBV6-5 and J is TRBJ1-3; unclear D gene. Trimming pared 6 bases from V and 9 bases from J, leaving 12 bases between. Germline lookup yields CDR1 MNHEY and CDR2 SVGAGI. CDR3 length: 12 amino acids. The chain's CDR3 is CASSADTATIYF. Here the CDR3 DNA reads TGTGCCAGCAGCGCTGACACCGCCACCATATATTTT.